This T cell receptor beta chain was identified in a study of T-cell memory formation after mild COVID-19. This clonotype was seen more than once but under ten times. TCRdb ran MiXCR on the 5' RACE reads and lists one entry per CDR3 protein. Among just under 550,000 distinct CDR3 sequences listed, approximately 20% were seen once. Germline V gene data show CDR1 as SGHDT and CDR2 as YYEEEE. This CDR3 is built from 13 residues. V shed 2 bases and J 11 bases; nucleotides not matched to a gene: 7. This sequence originates from an adult woman who had mild COVID-19 (a few samples of this study predate the infection). Cell type and time point are not known. Sequenced material: PBMCs or a T cell subset sorted from them (not recorded which). J is TRBJ1-1 and V is TRBV5-6; 9 bases align to TRBD1. The CDR3 loop is CASSLGAGQGAFF. The CDR3 coding sequence is TGTGCCAGCAGCTTAGGGGCTGGACAGGGGGCTTTCTTT.